The 21 T cell receptor beta chains below were found in one sample sequenced in a study of CD8 T cells in ankylosing spondylitis. Study-wide results and caveats: What appeared characteristic of ankylosing spondylitis blood was a TCR beta motif of eight highly homologous variants.

TCRdb re-analysed the 5' RACE reads in MiXCR, keeping a single row per CDR3 protein. The sample contains 330,000 or so distinct CDR3 sequences, 6.5% to 10% of which appear only once. These receptors' targets are unknown. Input material: blood, either unsorted or a sorted T cell fraction (not recorded which). Every receptor here comes from a male donor with ankylosing spondylitis.

The sample holds a few counts of this clonotype. This CDR3 is CASSPVRESEQYF. CDR3 nucleotides: TGTGCCAGCTCACCGGTCAGGGAAAGCGAGCAGTACTTC. The chain carries TRBV18 and TRBJ2-7; tentatively, D is TRBD1 (5 bases). The germline CDR1 and CDR2 sequences are KGHSH and LQKENI. This CDR3 region has 13 residues. V dropped 3 bases and J dropped 6 bases, with 12 bases sitting between them.

The chain carries TRBV5-1 and TRBJ1-1; D ambiguous. This CDR3 region has 15 residues. In germline, CDR1 is SGHRS, CDR2 YFSETQ. Trimming took 0 bases from V and 9 from J, leaving 18 bases between them. The CDR3 sequence is CASSLGSGEGRKAFF. The CDR3 DNA follows: TGCGCCAGCAGCTTGGGATCAGGAGAGGGAAGAAAAGCTTTCTTT.

The CDR3 DNA is TGTGCCAGCACCCCGAAATCCGGGACTAGCGGGATTGTCATTCAGTACTTC. Protein product: CASTPKSGTSGIVIQYF. This chain uses TRBV6-1 with TRBJ2-4; 13 bases align to TRBD2. The CDR3 spans 17 residues. J was trimmed by 9 bases and V by 7 bases; bases with no gene match: 15. Germline CDR1 and CDR2: MNHNS and SASEGT.

V and J are TRBV28 and TRBJ1-4; 7 bases agree with TRBD1. Germline CDR1 MDHEN, CDR2 SYDVKM. CDR3 length equals 16 residues. V lost 4 bases, J lost 5 bases, and 10 bases stayed unmatched. The CDR3 DNA reads as TGTGCCAGCAGTTATTTAACCGGGACAGAGAATGAAAAACTGTTTTTT. Amino acid sequence: CASSYLTGTENEKLFF.

CDR3 in DNA: TGTGCCAGCAGTCCAAACAGGGGTCACGGTTCACCCCTCCACTTT. Protein sequence: CASSPNRGHGSPLHF. V is TRBV27 and J is TRBJ1-6; TRBD1 aligns across 7 bases. Looked up from germline, CDR1 is MNHEY and CDR2 is SMNVEV (reference sequence). Trimming removed 5 bases from V and 9 bases from J; junction bases left unmatched: 10. CDR3 length: 15 residues.

This clonotype came up a few times. The chain carries TRBV18 and TRBJ2-7; TRBD1 might be the D (5 bases). Germline V CDR1 and CDR2: KGHSH, LQKENI. CDR3 size: 16 residues. V was shortened by 1 base and J by 0 bases, with 13 bases between the two germline ends. This chain's CDR3 is CASSPQRQGDSYEQYF. The CDR3 bases are TGTGCCAGCTCACCACAGAGGCAGGGCGACTCCTACGAGCAGTACTTC.

With regard to this clonotype: A read error is possible here, since a much larger clone lies one base away. The V gene is TRBV29-1, the J gene TRBJ2-4; D assignment may be TRBD1 or TRBD2 (5 bases each). The CDR3 sequence is 15 residues long. CDR1 SQVTM and CDR2 ANQGSEA come from the germline V gene. CDR3 nucleotides: TGCAGCCCAGCCATTCGGGGTCAGGGCAAAAAGATTCAGTACTTC. Protein sequence: CSPAIRGQGKKIQYF.

This clonotype has a count of ten or more. CDR3 sequence (DNA): TGCAGCGTTGATGCTTTCAATGAGCAGTTCTTC. Protein sequence: CSVDAFNEQFF. The V and J genes are TRBV29-1 and TRBJ2-1; D is unclear. Between the trimmed V and J ends, which lost 3 bases and 6 bases, there was a span of 6 bases. CDR3 length equals 11 residues. The germline CDR1 and CDR2 sequences are SQVTM and ANQGSEA.

V gene TRBV12-3 or TRBV12-4 combines with J gene TRBJ1-1; D is possibly TRBD1 (6 bases). V was cut by 3 bases and J by 4 bases, with 15 bases left in between. The CDR3 is made up of 15 amino acids. The CDR3 nucleotides are TGTGCCAGCAGTTTCCCCAAGGAAGGGGGCACTGAAGCTTTCTTT. This codes for CASSFPKEGGTEAFF.

In DNA form, the CDR3 reads TGTGCCAGCAGCCGGCCCTCGGAATCCTACAATGAGCAGTTCTTC. This translates into CASSRPSESYNEQFF. The genes are TRBV5-6 and TRBJ2-1; D unresolved. Trimming pared 4 bases from V and 1 base from J, leaving 12 bases between. Germline values: CDR1 SGHDT, CDR2 YYEEEE. The CDR3 is 15 residues long.

The chain recombines TRBV20-1 with TRBJ1-2; a weak D match, TRBD1 (5 bases). Germline CDR1 and CDR2: DFQATT and SNEGSKA (reference sequence). Trimming removed 7 bases at V and 8 bases at J, with 11 bases between. The CDR3 runs 10 residues. CDR3 sequence: CSDGHQGYTF. DNA of the CDR3: TGCAGTGACGGACACCAAGGCTACACCTTC.

The CDR3 is CASSQHGGPRAGNTIYF. CDR3 DNA sequence: TGTGCCAGCAGCCAACACGGGGGACCGAGGGCGGGAAACACCATATATTTT. This rearrangement joins TRBV4-2 to TRBJ1-3; D perhaps matches TRBD1 (5 bases). The CDR3 is 17 residues long. Germline CDR1 and CDR2: LGHNA and YNFKEQ. The V end lost 2 bases, the J end lost 4 bases, and 18 bases lay between the germline ends.

The rearrangement uses TRBV6-1 and TRBJ1-1, with 7 bases that match TRBD1. Germline values: CDR1 MNHNS, CDR2 SASEGT. The CDR3 consists of 13 residues. V trimming: 6 bases; J trimming: 6 bases; junction bases outside the gene matches: 7. Here the CDR3 reads CASSLDRESEAFF. The CDR3 region has the DNA TGTGCCAGCAGCCTCGACAGGGAATCTGAAGCTTTCTTT.

This clonotype came up many times. The genes are TRBV5-6 and TRBJ2-1; 10 nucleotides match TRBD1. The CDR3 covers 17 residues. Trimming at V came to 1 base and at J to 8 bases, leaving 12 bases not matched to a gene. Per the germline V gene, CDR1 is SGHDT and CDR2 is YYEEEE. CDR3 sequence reads: CASSLLRGTGERDEQFF. CDR3 bases: TGTGCCAGCAGCTTGTTAAGAGGGACAGGGGAAAGGGATGAGCAGTTCTTC.

This clonotype has at least ten counts. The V and J genes are TRBV6-5 and TRBJ2-1; 7 bases are shared with TRBD2. The CDR3 totals 13 residues. Losses at the gene ends were 4 bases for V and 5 bases for J; bases not matched to a gene: 2. Germline V gene data show CDR1 as MNHEY and CDR2 as SVGAGI. CDR3 in DNA: TGTGCCAGCAGTTGGGGACTACACAATGAGCAGTTCTTC. It yields the protein CASSWGLHNEQFF.

There are many counts of this clonotype. The chain has TRBV13 and TRBJ2-7, with D unclear. From germline, CDR1 is PRHDT and CDR2 FYEKMQ (reference sequence). CDR3 length equals 12 residues. The V and J ends lost 4 bases and 5 bases respectively, with 9 bases between them. This chain's CDR3 is CASSSLTNEQYF. The CDR3, as DNA: TGTGCCAGCAGCTCCCTAACGAACGAGCAGTACTTC.

This chain uses TRBV6-6 with TRBJ1-5; 7 bases agree with TRBD1. Germline-derived CDR1 and CDR2 are MNHNY and SVGAGI (reference sequence). The CDR3 has 13 amino acids. The J segment lost 5 bases and the V segment lost 8 bases, leaving 6 bases of the junction unmatched. The CDR3 bases are TGTGCCAGCTCACAGGGGAACTATCAGCCCCAGCATTTT. Translating it yields CASSQGNYQPQHF.

Only a few counts were recorded for this clonotype. The chain uses TRBV9 and TRBJ2-1, with unresolved D. Germline V gene sequence: CDR1 SGDLS, CDR2 YYNGEE. The V and J ends lost 0 bases and 1 base respectively, with 14 bases between them. The CDR3 extends over 17 amino acids. CDR3 in DNA: TGTGCCAGCAGCGTAGACCGAGGCGCGGCGTCCTACAATGAGCAGTTCTTC. This sequence encodes CASSVDRGAASYNEQFF.

This clonotype was counted between two and nine times. The J gene is TRBJ2-1, the V gene TRBV28; tentatively, D is TRBD1 (6 bases). Germline CDR1 and CDR2: MDHEN and SYDVKM. The CDR3 totals 11 residues. The CDR3 protein is CGTEDYNEQFF. The CDR3 DNA follows: TGTGGGACAGAAGACTACAATGAGCAGTTCTTC. The variable domain in full, with the rest retrieved from reference TRBV28 and TRBJ2-1, is DVKVTQSSRYLVKRTGEKVFLECVQDMDHENMFWYRQDPGLGLRLIYFSYDVKMKEKGDIPEGYSVSREKKERFSLILESASTNQTSMYLCGTEDYNEQFFGPGTRLTVL.

This clonotype was detected many times. The V and J genes are TRBV7-8 and TRBJ2-1; either TRBD1 or TRBD2 may fit D (5 bases each). CDR1 and CDR2 (germline): SGHVS, FQNEAQ. The CDR3 is 13 amino acids. Trimming took off 5 bases at V and 7 bases at J, with 12 bases between the two ends. CDR3 coding DNA: TGTGCCAGCAGCCTAGAGGGGCCGAATGAGCAGTTCTTC. This codes for CASSLEGPNEQFF.

This rearrangement joins TRBV20-1 to TRBJ1-1; TRBD1 matches at 10 bases. The CDR3 is made up of 12 amino acids. Trimming at V came to 6 bases and at J to 4 bases, leaving 2 bases not matched to a gene. The germline gives CDR1 DFQATT, CDR2 SNEGSKA (reference sequence). CDR3 nucleotides: TGCAGTGCAAGACAGGGGGCCACTGAAGCTTTCTTT. Encoded protein: CSARQGATEAFF.